One sample yielded the 21 T cell receptor beta chains listed below, sequenced in a study of shared clonotypes between healthy human individuals (TCRdb year 2020). CD8 naive samples were obtained by positive selection for CCR7 among CD45RO-negative cells, yielding a CD45RA+CCR7+ population from which TemRA cells were excluded. To prepare the library, the immunoSEQ multiplex PCR assay was applied. Imported from immuneACCESS, the table was reduced by TCRdb to in-frame sequences with V and J called. These copies leave out some clones; in studies compared against another copy, an unresolved V gene accounts for under half, and the cause of the remainder is not known. This sample holds about 2.2 million clones; around 93% were observed only once. The top ten clones comprise approximately 1.7% of the sample. Sequences were obtained from naive CD8+ T cells from PBMCs. The intended sense of this specimen's cell subset or site label: CD45RA+CCR7+. Receptors originate from a young man in good health. Some clones in this sample may be carry-over from other donors' samples.

The chain joins TRBV7-9 to TRBJ2-3; unclear D gene. CDR1 and CDR2 (germline): SEHNR, FQNEAQ (reference sequence). CDR3 length: 14 residues. The V end was cut by 3 bases, the J end by 2 bases, with 9 bases between. The CDR3 region is CASSFPGFTDTQYF. For the CDR3, the DNA is TGTGCCAGCAGCTTCCCCGGTTTCACAGATACGCAGTATTTT.

The gene calls are TRBV11-3 and TRBJ2-3, with TRBD1 matching over 12 bases. After removal of 5 bases from V and 0 bases from J, the junction contained 9 bases not matched to a gene. There are 18 residues in the CDR3. Germline-derived CDR1 and CDR2 are SGHNT and YENEEA. The CDR3 loop reads CASSPGTGGGSSTDTQYF. CDR3 bases: TGTGCCAGCAGCCCTGGGACAGGGGGCGGCTCTAGCACAGATACGCAGTATTTT.

In nucleotides, the CDR3 is TGCGCCAGCAGACCGCTCCAAGACACCAAGCAAGAGACCCAGTACTTC. It codes for CASRPLQDTKQETQYF. This chain uses TRBV10-2 with TRBJ2-5, with unresolved D. Trimming cost V 6 bases and J 2 bases, with 19 bases left between them. This CDR3 contains 16 residues. CDR1 is WSHSY, CDR2 SAAADI, per germline.

The chain employs TRBV7-9 and TRBJ2-7; no firm D call. The V end was cut by 5 bases, the J end by 6 bases, with 23 bases between. The CDR3 consists of 16 residues. Germline V lookup: CDR1 SEHNR, CDR2 FQNEAQ (reference sequence). CDR3 nucleotide sequence: TGTGCCAGCAGCCGACCCTTGAAGGAATATCACCTCGAGCAGTACTTC. It is translated as CASSRPLKEYHLEQYF.

The rearrangement links TRBV6-5 to TRBJ1-5; D is unclear. This CDR3 region has 13 residues. Germline CDR1 MNHEY, CDR2 SVGAGI. V was pared by 5 bases and J by 0 bases, with 5 bases between. The CDR3 here is CASSDYSNQPQHF. The CDR3, as DNA: TGTGCCAGCAGTGATTATAGCAATCAGCCCCAGCATTTT.

The chain links TRBV6-1 to TRBJ2-7; the D gene could be TRBD1 or TRBD2 (6 bases each). This CDR3 is 18 amino acids long. Germline loops: CDR1 MNHNS, CDR2 SASEGT. Trimming took 1 base from V and 3 from J, leaving 22 bases between them. CDR3 sequence (DNA): TGTGCCAGCAGTGAAGTTCGGGGGCGCATTTTCGGTGACTACGAGCAGTACTTC. Its translation: CASSEVRGRIFGDYEQYF.

The gene calls are TRBV5-1 and TRBJ2-1, with TRBD1 identical over 7 bases. Germline V lookup: CDR1 SGHRS, CDR2 YFSETQ. The CDR3 consists of 12 residues. V lost 7 bases and J lost 6; bases outside the gene matches: 4. The CDR3 DNA reads as TGCGCCAGCCGAGGGGGCTCCAATGAGCAGTTCTTC. Translated: CASRGGSNEQFF.

The chain is built from TRBV7-9 and TRBJ2-7, with 11 bases fitting TRBD1. V lost 4 bases, J lost 4 bases, and 6 bases stayed unmatched. This CDR3 has 15 residues. Germline V CDR1 and CDR2: SEHNR, FQNEAQ (reference sequence). The DNA for the CDR3 is TGTGCCAGCAGCTCCGGGGACAGGGGGTGGTACGAGCAGTACTTC. This gives the protein CASSSGDRGWYEQYF.

The chain recombines TRBV5-6 with TRBJ2-7, with D tentatively TRBD1 (6 bases). The CDR3 is made up of 16 amino acids. Germline lookup yields CDR1 SGHDT and CDR2 YYEEEE. V was shortened by 1 base and J by 2 bases, with 16 bases between the two germline ends. CDR3 protein: CASSLPRTELTYEQYF. The CDR3 nucleotides are TGTGCCAGCAGCTTGCCTCGGACAGAGCTAACCTACGAGCAGTACTTC. Based on the CDR3 plus reference TRBV5-6 and TRBJ2-7, the full variable domain is DAGVTQSPTHLIKTRGQQVTLRCSPKSGHDTVSWYQQALGQGPQFIFQYYEEEERQRGNFPDRFSGHQFPNYSSELNVNALLLGDSALYLCASSLPRTELTYEQYFGPGTRLTVT.

The DNA for the CDR3 is TGTGCCAGCAGTTATGTCGGGAGCCCCTCCTACGAGCAGTACTTC. Its protein product is CASSYVGSPSYEQYF. The chain links TRBV27 to TRBJ2-7; TRBD2 is a possible D gene (6 bases). The CDR3 sequence is 15 residues long. Germline lookup yields CDR1 MNHEY and CDR2 SMNVEV (reference sequence). V was shortened by 4 bases and J by 0 bases, with 13 bases between the two germline ends.

The V gene is TRBV2, the J gene TRBJ2-5; TRBD2 aligns across 9 bases. V lost 2 bases, J lost 3 bases, and 4 bases stayed unmatched. Germline V gene data show CDR1 as SNHLY and CDR2 as FYNNEI. CDR3 size: 15 residues. CDR3 region: CASSEKVAGEETQYF. The DNA of the CDR3 is TGTGCCAGCAGTGAAAAGGTAGCGGGAGAAGAGACCCAGTACTTC.

The CDR3 spells CASSQNQVPQGGSGNTIYF. The DNA for the CDR3 is TGCGCCAGCAGCCAAAACCAAGTCCCCCAGGGGGGCTCTGGAAACACCATATATTTT. The gene calls are TRBV4-1 and TRBJ1-3; 7 nucleotides line up with TRBD1. Per germline, CDR1 MGHRA and CDR2 YSYEKL. CDR3 length: 19 residues. The V gene end was trimmed by 2 bases and the J gene end by 0 bases; junction bases not matched to a gene: 13.

J is TRBJ1-1 and V is TRBV7-9; a weak D match, TRBD1 (5 bases). CDR1 is SEHNR, CDR2 FQNEAQ, per germline (reference sequence). CDR3 length: 14 amino acids. V lost 8 bases to trimming and J lost 1 base, with 14 bases between them. The CDR3 DNA reads as TGTGCCAGCCGAATGGGACTGCCGAACACTGAAGCTTTCTTT. Amino acids: CASRMGLPNTEAFF.

The J gene is TRBJ2-7, the V gene TRBV5-1, with D possibly TRBD2 on 7 matching bases. The ends were cut back, 2 bases at V and 6 bases at J, with 12 bases in the middle. The CDR3 length is 13 residues. Per germline, CDR1 SGHRS and CDR2 YFSETQ. The CDR3 DNA sequence: TGCGCCAGCAGCTTCGGGGGGCAGGGCGAGCAGTACTTC. This sequence encodes CASSFGGQGEQYF.

V and J are TRBV27 and TRBJ2-7; D gene uncertain. The CDR3 contains 13 residues. Germline loops: CDR1 MNHEY, CDR2 SMNVEV (reference sequence). V gave up 6 bases and J gave up 3 bases, with 12 bases separating them. The CDR3 nucleotides are TGTGCCAGCAGCGGTGCCCGCCTCTACGAGCAGTACTTC. Translation: CASSGARLYEQYF.

CDR3 residues: CASSLVGRGSGDNEQFF. The CDR3 coding sequence is TGTGCCAGCAGCTTAGTGGGTCGTGGTAGCGGGGACAATGAGCAGTTCTTC. This rearrangement joins TRBV7-9 to TRBJ2-1, with TRBD2 identical over 8 bases. The CDR3 consists of 17 residues. The ends lost 1 base at V and 5 bases at J; junction bases unmatched: 10. Looked up from germline, CDR1 is SEHNR and CDR2 is FQNEAQ (reference sequence).

This chain uses TRBV5-4 with TRBJ2-5; unclear D gene. This CDR3 spans 12 amino acids. The V gene's germline CDR1 is SGHNT and CDR2 YYREEE (reference sequence). V dropped 4 bases and J dropped 5 bases, with 9 bases sitting between them. The DNA for the CDR3 is TGTGCCAGCAGCCACAGTTTGGAGACCCAGTACTTC. This translates into CASSHSLETQYF.

The rearrangement joins TRBV5-1 to TRBJ2-7; TRBD2 matches at 11 bases. V lost 0 bases to trimming and J lost 6 bases; unmatched junction nucleotides: 14. The CDR3 is 18 residues long. The V gene's germline CDR1 is SGHRS and CDR2 YFSETQ. The CDR3 loop is CASSLVSSGRRVGPEQYF. The CDR3 nucleotides read TGCGCCAGCAGCTTGGTCTCTAGCGGGAGGAGGGTAGGACCCGAGCAGTACTTC.

This chain uses TRBV9 with TRBJ2-7; 11 nucleotides agree with TRBD2. J lost 0 bases, V lost 4 bases, and 9 bases had no gene match. Germline V lookup: CDR1 SGDLS, CDR2 YYNGEE. This CDR3 has 17 residues. CDR3 sequence: CASSPSTSGGYSYEQYF. Here the CDR3 DNA reads TGTGCCAGCAGCCCGTCAACTAGCGGGGGTTACTCCTACGAGCAGTACTTC.

The genes are TRBV7-9 and TRBJ1-2, with D unresolved. This CDR3 has 13 amino acids. Trimming took off 6 bases at V and 8 bases at J, with 16 bases between the two ends. Germline V CDR1 and CDR2: SEHNR, FQNEAQ (reference sequence). CDR3 in amino acids: CASSPGPPYGYTF. CDR3 coding DNA: TGTGCCAGCAGTCCCGGGCCCCCTTACGGCTACACCTTC.

For the CDR3, the DNA is TGCAGCGTTGAAGATCCATTGAACACTGAAGCTTTCTTT. Translating it yields CSVEDPLNTEAFF. The rearrangement joins TRBV29-1 to TRBJ1-1; no firm D call. Between the trimmed V and J ends, which lost 0 bases and 0 bases, there was a span of 5 bases. The CDR3 consists of 13 residues. Germline values: CDR1 SQVTM, CDR2 ANQGSEA.